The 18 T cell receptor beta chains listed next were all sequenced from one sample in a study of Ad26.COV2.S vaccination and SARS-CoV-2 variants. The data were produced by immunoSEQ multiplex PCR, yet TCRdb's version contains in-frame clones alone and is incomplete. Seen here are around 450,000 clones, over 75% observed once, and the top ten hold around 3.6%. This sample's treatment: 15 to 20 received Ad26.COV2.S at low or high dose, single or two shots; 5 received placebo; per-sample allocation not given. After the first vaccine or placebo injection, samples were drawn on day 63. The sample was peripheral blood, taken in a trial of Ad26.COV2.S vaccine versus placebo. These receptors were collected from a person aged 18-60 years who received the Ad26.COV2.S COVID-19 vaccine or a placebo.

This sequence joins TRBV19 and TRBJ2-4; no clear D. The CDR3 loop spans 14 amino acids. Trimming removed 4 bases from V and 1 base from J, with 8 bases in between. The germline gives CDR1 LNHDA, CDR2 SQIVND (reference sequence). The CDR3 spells CASSKDSAKNIQYF. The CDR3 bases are TGTGCCAGTAGTAAGGATTCGGCCAAAAACATTCAGTACTTC.

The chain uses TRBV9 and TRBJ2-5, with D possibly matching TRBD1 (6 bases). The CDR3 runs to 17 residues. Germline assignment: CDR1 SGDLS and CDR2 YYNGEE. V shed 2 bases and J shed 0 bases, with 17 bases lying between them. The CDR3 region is CASSVPIGQPYQETQYF. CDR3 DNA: TGTGCCAGCAGCGTGCCGATAGGACAGCCGTACCAAGAGACCCAGTACTTC. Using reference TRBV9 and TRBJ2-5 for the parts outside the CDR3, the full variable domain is DSGVTQTPKHLITATGQRVTLRCSPRSGDLSVYWYQQSLDQGLQFLIQYYNGEERAKGNILERFSAQQFPDLHSELNLSSLELGDSALYFCASSVPIGQPYQETQYFGPGTRLLVL.

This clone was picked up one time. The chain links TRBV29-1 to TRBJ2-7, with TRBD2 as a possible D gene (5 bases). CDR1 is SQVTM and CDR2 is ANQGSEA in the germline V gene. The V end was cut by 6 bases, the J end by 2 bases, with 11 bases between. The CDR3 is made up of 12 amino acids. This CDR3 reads CSVLATAYEQYF. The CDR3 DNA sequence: TGCAGCGTGTTAGCGACTGCCTACGAGCAGTACTTC.

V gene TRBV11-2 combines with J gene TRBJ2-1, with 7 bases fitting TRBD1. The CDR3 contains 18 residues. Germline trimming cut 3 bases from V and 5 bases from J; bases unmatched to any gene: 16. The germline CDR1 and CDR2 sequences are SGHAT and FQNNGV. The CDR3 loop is CASSFPPWTQGIDNEQFF. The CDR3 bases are TGTGCCAGCAGCTTCCCCCCCTGGACACAGGGGATCGACAATGAGCAGTTCTTC.

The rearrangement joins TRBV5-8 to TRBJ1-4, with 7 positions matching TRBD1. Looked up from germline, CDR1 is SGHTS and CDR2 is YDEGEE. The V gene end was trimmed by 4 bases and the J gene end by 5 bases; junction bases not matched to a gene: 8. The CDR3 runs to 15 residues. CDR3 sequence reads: CASSLGGTVNEKLFF. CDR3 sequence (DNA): TGTGCCAGCAGCCTTGGCGGGACAGTCAATGAAAAACTGTTTTTT.

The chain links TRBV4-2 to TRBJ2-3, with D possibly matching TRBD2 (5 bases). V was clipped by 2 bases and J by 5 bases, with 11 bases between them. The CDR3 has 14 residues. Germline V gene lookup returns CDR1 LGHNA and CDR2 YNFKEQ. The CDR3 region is CASSQSRSGDTQYF. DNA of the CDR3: TGTGCCAGCAGCCAAAGCAGGAGCGGAGATACGCAGTATTTT.

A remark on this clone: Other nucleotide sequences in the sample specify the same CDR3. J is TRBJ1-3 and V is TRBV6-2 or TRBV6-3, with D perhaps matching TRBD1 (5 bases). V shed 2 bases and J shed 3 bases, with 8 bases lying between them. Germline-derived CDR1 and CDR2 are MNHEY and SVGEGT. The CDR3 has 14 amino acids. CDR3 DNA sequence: TGTGCCAGCAGTTACCCCGACAGTGGAAACACCATATATTTT. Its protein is CASSYPDSGNTIYF.

The CDR3 spells CASSLAGRRGAEAFF. The CDR3 DNA is TGCGCCAGCAGCTTGGCGGGGCGTAGGGGGGCTGAAGCTTTCTTT. The gene calls are TRBV5-1 and TRBJ1-1; the D gene is possibly TRBD1 (6 bases). Trimming took off 0 bases at V and 6 bases at J, with 15 bases between the two ends. Germline V gene sequence: CDR1 SGHRS, CDR2 YFSETQ. The CDR3 extends over 15 amino acids.

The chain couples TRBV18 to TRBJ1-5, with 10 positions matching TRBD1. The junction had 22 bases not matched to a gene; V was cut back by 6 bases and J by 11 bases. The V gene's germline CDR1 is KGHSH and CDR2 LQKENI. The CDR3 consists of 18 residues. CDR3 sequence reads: CASSRGPGQGTSKYSQHF. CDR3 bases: TGTGCCAGCTCGCGCGGACCGGGACAGGGGACCTCCAAATACTCCCAGCATTTT. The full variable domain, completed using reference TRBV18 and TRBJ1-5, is NAGVMQNPRHLVRRRGQEARLRCSPMKGHSHVYWYRQLPEEGLKFMVYLQKENIIDESGMPKERFSAEFPKEGPSILRIQQVVRGDSAAYFCASSRGPGQGTSKYSQHFGDGTRLSIL.

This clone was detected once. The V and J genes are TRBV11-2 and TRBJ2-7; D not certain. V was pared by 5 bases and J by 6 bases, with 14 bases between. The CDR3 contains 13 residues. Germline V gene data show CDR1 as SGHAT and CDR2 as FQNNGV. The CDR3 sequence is CASSPALVGEQYF. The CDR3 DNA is TGTGCCAGCAGCCCAGCCCTAGTGGGCGAGCAGTACTTC.

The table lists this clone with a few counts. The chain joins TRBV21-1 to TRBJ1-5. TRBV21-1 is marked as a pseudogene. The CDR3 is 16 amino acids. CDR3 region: CASTQKSEGSHQPQHF. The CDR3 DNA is TGTGCCAGCACCCAAAAGAGCGAAGGGTCACACCAGCCCCAGCATTTT.

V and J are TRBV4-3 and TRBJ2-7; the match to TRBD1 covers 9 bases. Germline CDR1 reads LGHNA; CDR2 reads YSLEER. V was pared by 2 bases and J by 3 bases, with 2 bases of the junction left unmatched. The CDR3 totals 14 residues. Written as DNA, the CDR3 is TGCGCCAGCAGCCAACGACAGGGGGACTACGAGCAGTACTTC. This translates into CASSQRQGDYEQYF.

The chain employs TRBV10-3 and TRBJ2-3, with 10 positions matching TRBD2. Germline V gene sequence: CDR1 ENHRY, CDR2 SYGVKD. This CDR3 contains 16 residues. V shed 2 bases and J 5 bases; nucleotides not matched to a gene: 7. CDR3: CAISENQRGGGDTQYF. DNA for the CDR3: TGTGCCATCAGTGAGAACCAGCGGGGGGGAGGAGATACGCAGTATTTT.

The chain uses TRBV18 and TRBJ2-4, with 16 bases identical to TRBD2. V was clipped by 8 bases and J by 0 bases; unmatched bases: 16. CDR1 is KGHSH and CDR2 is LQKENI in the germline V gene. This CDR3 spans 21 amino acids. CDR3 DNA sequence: TGTGCCAGCCACCGCCTCGGGACTAGCGGGGGGGATCACCTAGCCAAAAACATTCAGTACTTC. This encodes CASHRLGTSGGDHLAKNIQYF.

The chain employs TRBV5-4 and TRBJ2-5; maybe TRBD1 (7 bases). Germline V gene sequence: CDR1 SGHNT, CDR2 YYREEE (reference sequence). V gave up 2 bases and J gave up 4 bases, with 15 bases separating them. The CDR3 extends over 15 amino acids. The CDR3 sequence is CASSFTGGGGETQYF. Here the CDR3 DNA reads TGTGCCAGCAGCTTCACCGGAGGGGGCGGAGAGACCCAGTACTTC.

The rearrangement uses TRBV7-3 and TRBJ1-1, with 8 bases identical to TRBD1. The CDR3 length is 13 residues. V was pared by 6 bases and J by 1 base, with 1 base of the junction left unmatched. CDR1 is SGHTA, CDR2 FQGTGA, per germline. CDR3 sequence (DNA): TGTGCCAGCAGTCAGGGGGCGAACACTGAAGCTTTCTTT. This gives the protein CASSQGANTEAFF.

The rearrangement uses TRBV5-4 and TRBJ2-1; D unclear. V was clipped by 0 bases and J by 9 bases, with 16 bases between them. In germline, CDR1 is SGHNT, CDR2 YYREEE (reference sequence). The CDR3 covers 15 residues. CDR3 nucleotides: TGTGCCAGCAGCTTGGACAAGCGCCCTTGGGCTGAGCAGTTCTTC. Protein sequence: CASSLDKRPWAEQFF. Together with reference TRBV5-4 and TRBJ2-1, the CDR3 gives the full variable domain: ETGVTQSPTHLIKTRGQQVTLRCSSQSGHNTVSWYQQALGQGPQFIFQYYREEENGRGNFPPRFSGLQFPNYSSELNVNALELDDSALYLCASSLDKRPWAEQFFGPGTRLTVL.

The CDR3 reads CASSLGGTQYF. The CDR3 region has the DNA TGTGCCAGCAGCTTAGGGGGGACCCAGTACTTC. V and J are TRBV11-2 and TRBJ2-5; D is undetermined. Germline lookup yields CDR1 SGHAT and CDR2 FQNNGV. Trimming removed 1 base at V and 7 bases at J, with 4 bases between. This CDR3 is built from 11 residues.